The sample holds one count of the clone carrying this T cell receptor (beta chain). Its antigen is still unknown. V lost 2 bases and J lost 0, with 9 bases in between. This CDR3 has 15 amino acids. Per germline, CDR1 SGHNT and CDR2 YYREEE (reference sequence). The assay was immunoSEQ multiplex PCR, and TCRdb's table has in-frame clones only and misses some. This sample yields fewer than 90,000 clones, of which 80% to 90% are seen a single time; approximately 3% belongs to the top ten. The data originate from a study of T cells in localized non-small cell lung cancer. Overall study results and limits: Adjacent lung held a median around 58 of the top 100 tumor clones. Measurement of T cell clonality placed uninvolved adjacent lung highest, above the level in tumor.

Sample: peripheral blood, taken before any cancer treatment. The V gene is TRBV5-4, the J gene TRBJ2-4; possible D gene TRBD2, 6 bases. The TCR sequence derives from a man aged 40-75 years with stage I lung adenocarcinoma. The CDR3 DNA reads as TGTGCCAGCAGCTTTGGAGGGCTAGCCAAAAACATTCAGTACTTC. Translating it yields CASSFGGLAKNIQYF. Full variable domain (missing parts from reference TRBV5-4 and TRBJ2-4): ETGVTQSPTHLIKTRGQQVTLRCSSQSGHNTVSWYQQALGQGPQFIFQYYREEENGRGNFPPRFSGLQFPNYSSELNVNALELDDSALYLCASSFGGLAKNIQYFGAGTRLSVL.